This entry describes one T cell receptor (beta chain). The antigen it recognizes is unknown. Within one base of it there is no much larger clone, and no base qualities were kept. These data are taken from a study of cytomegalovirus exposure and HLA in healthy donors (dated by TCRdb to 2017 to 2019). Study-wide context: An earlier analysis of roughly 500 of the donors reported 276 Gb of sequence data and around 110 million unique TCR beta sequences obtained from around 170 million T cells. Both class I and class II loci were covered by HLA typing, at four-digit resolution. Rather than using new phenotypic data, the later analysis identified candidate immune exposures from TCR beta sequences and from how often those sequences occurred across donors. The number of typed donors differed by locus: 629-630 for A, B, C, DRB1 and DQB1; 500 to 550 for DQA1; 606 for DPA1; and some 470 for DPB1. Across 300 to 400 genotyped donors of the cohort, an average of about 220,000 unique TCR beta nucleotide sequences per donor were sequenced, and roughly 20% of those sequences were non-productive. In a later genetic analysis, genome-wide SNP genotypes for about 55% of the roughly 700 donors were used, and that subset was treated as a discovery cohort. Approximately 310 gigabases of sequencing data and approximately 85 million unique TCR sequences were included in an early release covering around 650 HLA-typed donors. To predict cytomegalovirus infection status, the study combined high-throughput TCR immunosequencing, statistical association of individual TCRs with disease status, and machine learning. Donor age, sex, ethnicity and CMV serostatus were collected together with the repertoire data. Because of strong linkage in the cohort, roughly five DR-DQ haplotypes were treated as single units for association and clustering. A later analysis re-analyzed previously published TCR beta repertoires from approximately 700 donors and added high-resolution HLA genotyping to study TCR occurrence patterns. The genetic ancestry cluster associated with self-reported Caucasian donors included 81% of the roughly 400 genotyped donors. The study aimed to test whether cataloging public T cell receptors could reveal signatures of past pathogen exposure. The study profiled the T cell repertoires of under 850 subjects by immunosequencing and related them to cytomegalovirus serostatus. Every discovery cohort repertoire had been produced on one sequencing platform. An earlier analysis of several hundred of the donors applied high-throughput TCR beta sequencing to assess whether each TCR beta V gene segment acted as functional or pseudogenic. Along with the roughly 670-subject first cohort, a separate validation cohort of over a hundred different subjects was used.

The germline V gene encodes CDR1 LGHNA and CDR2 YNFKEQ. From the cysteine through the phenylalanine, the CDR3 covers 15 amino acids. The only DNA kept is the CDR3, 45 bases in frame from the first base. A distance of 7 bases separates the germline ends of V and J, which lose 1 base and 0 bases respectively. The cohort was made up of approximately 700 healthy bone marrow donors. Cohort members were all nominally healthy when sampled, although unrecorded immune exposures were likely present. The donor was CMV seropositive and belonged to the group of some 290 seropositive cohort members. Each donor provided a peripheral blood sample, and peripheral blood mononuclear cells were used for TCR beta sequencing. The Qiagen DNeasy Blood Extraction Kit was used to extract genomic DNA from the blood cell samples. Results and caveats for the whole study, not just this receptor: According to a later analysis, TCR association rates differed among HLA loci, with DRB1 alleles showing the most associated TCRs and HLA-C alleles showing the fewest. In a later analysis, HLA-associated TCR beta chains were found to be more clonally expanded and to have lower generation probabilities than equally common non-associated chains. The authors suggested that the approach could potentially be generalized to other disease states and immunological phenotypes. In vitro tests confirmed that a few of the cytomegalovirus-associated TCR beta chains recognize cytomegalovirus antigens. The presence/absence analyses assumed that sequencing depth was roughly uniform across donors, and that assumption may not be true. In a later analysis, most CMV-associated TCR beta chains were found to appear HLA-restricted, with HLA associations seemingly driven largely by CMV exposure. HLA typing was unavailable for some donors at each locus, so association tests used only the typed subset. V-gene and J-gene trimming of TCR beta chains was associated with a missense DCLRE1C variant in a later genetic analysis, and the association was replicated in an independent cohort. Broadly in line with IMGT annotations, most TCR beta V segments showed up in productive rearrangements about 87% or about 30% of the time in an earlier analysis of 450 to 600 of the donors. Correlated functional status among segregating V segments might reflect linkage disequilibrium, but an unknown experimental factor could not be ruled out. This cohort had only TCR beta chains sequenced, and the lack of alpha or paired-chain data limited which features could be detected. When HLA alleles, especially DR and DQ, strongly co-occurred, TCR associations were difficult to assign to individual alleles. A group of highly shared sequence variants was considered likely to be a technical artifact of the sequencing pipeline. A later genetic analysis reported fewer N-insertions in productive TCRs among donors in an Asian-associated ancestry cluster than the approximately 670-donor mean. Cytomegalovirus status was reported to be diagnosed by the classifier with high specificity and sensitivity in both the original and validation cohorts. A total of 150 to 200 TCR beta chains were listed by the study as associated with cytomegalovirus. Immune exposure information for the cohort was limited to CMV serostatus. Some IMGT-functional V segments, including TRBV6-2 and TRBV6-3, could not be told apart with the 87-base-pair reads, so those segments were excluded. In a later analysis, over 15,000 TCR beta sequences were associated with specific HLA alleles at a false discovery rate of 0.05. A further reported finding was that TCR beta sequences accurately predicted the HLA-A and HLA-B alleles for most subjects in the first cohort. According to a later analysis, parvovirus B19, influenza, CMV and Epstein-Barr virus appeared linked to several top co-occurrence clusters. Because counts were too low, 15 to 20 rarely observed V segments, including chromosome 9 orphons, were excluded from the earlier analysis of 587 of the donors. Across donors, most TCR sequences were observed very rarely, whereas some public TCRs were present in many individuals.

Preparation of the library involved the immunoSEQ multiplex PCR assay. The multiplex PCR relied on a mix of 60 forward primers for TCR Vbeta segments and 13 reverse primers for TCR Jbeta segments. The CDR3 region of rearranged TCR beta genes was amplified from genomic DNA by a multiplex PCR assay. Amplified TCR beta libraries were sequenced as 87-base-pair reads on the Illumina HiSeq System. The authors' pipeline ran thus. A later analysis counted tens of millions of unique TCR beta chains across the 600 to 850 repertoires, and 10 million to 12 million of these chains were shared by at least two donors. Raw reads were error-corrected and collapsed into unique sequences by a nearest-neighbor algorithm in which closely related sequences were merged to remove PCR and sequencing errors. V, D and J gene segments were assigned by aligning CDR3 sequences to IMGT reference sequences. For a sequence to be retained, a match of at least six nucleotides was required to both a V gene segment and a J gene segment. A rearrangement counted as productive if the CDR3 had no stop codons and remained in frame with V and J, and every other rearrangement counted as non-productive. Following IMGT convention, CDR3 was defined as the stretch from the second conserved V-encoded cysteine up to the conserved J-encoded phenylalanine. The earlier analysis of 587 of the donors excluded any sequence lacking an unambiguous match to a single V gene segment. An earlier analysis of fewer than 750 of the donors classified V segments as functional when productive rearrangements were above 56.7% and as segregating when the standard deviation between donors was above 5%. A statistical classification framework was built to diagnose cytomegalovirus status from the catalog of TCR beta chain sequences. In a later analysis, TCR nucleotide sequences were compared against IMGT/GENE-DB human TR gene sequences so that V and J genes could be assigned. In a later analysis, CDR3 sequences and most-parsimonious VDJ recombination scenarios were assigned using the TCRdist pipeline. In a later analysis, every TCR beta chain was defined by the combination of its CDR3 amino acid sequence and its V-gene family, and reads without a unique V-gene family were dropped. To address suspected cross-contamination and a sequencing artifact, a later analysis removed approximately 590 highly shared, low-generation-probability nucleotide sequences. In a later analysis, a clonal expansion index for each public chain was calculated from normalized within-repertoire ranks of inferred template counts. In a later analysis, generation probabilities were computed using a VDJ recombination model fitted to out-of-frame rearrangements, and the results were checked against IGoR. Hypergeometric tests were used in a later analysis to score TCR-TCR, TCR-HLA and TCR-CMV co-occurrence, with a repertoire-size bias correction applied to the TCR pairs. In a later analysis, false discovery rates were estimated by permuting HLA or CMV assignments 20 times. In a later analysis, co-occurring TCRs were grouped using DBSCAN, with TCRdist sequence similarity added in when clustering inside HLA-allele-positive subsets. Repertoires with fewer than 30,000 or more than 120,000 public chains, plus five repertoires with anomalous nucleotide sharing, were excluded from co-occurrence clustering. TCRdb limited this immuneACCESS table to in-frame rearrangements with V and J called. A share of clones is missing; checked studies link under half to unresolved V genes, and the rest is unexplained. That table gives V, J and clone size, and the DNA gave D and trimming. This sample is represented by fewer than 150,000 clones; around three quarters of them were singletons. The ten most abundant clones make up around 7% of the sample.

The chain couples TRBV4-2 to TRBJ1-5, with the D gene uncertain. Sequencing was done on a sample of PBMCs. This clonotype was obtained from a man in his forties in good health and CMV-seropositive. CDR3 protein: CASSQVTSSNQPQHF. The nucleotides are TGTGCCAGCAGCCAAGTGACTAGTAGCAATCAGCCCCAGCATTTT.